This TCR beta chain was retrieved from a study of T cells in Graves' hyperthyroidism and ophthalmopathy. Regarding the study as a whole: Peripheral blood also featured most of the thyroid clonotypes expanded above 0.001.

This clonotype was counted ten times or more. Its antigen is undetermined. Hyperthyroidism in the patients, aged 18 to 65, was newly diagnosed and under 2 months in duration. Any patient presenting with uncontrolled infection, other autoimmune disease, pregnancy or lactation was left out. Clinical symptoms, serum thyroxine, TRAb, thyroid ultrasound and orbital computed tomography established diagnosis. Amplified TCR beta CDR3 regions came from RNA transcripts. HTBI primers drove first-round RT-PCR of the TCR CDR3. TCRdb fed the multiplex PCR reads into MiXCR, producing one record per CDR3 protein. There are around 340,000 distinct CDR3 sequences in the sample; about 17% occur only once, and roughly 35% lies in the top ten. Germline loops: CDR1 PRHDT, CDR2 FYEKMQ (reference sequence). The V gene lost 0 bases and the J gene lost 4 bases, with 8 bases spanning the gap. The CDR3 runs to 14 residues.

What was sequenced was blood. The sequence derives from a woman in her 30s with Graves' hyperthyroidism that later progressed to Graves' ophthalmopathy. This sequence joins TRBV13 and TRBJ2-3; D gene uncertain. In DNA form, the CDR3 reads TGTGCCAGCAGCTTAGGTGGGAATCCAGATACGCAGTATTTT. This gives the protein CASSLGGNPDTQYF.